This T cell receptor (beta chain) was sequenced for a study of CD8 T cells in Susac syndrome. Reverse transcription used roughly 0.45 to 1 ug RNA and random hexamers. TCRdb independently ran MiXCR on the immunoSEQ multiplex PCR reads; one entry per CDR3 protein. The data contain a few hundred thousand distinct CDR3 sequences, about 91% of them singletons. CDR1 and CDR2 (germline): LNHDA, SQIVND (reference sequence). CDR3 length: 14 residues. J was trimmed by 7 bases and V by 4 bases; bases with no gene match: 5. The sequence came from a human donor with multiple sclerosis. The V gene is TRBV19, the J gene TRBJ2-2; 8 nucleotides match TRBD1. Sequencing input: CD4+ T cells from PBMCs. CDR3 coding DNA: TGTGCCAGTAGTACCCAGGGGGCGGTCGGGGAGCTGTTTTTT. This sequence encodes CASSTQGAVGELFF.